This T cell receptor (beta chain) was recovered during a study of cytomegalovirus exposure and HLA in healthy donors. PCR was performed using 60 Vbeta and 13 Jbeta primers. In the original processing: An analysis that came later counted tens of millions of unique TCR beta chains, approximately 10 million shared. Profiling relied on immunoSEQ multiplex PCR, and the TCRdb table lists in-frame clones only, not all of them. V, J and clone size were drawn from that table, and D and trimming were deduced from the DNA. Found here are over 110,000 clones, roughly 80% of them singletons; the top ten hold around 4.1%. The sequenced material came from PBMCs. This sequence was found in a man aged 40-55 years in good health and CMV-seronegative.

CDR3 region: CSVEEALAGGRVEQFF. CDR3 nucleotides: TGCAGCGTTGAAGAAGCCCTAGCGGGGGGGCGGGTTGAGCAGTTCTTC. V is TRBV29-1 and J is TRBJ2-1; 12 nucleotides line up with TRBD2. The CDR3 runs 16 residues. Germline CDR1 SQVTM, CDR2 ANQGSEA. J was trimmed by 9 bases and V by 0 bases; bases with no gene match: 9.